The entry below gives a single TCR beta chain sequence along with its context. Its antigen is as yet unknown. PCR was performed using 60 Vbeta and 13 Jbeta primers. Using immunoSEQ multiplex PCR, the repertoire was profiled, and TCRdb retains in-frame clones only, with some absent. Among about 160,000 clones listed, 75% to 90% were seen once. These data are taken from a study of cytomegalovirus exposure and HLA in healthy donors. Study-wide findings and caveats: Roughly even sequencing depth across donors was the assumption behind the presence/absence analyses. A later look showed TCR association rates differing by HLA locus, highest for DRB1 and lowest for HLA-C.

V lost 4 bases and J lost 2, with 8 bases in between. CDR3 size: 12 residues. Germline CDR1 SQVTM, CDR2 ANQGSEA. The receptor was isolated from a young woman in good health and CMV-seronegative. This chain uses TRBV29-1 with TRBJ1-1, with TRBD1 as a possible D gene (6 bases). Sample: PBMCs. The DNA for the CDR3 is TGCAGCGTTGGACAGGTAAACACTGAAGCTTTCTTT. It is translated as CSVGQVNTEAFF.